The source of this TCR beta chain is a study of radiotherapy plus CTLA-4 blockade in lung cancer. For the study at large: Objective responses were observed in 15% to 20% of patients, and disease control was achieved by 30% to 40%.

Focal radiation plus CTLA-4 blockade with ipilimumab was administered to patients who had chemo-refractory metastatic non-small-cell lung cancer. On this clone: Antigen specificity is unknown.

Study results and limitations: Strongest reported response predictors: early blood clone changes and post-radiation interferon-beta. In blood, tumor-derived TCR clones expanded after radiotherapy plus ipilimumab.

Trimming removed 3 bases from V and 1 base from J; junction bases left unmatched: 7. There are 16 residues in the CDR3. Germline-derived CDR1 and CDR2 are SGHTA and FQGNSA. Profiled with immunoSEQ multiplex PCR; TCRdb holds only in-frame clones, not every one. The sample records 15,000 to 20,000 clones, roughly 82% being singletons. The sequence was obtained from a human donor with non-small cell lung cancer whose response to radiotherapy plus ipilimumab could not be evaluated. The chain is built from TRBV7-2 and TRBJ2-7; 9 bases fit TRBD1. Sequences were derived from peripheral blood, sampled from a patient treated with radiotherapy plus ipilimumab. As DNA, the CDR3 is TGTGCCAGCAGCTTTGGCCGGGACAGGGATTCCTACGAGCAGTACTTC. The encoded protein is CASSFGRDRDSYEQYF.